This T cell receptor beta chain came from a study of Graves' ophthalmopathy and Graves' hyperthyroidism. Study details: Hyperthyroidism qualified as stable when ophthalmopathy did not develop within 18 months of follow-up.

The sequenced template was RNA, covering the TCR beta CDR3 region. A first-round RT-PCR used HTBI primers, followed by a second-round multiplex PCR. MiXCR, applied by TCRdb to the multiplex PCR reads, yields one record per CDR3 protein. This table has about 550,000 distinct CDR3 sequences, about 40% appearing once. This clonotype was seen a few times. Pregnant or lactating patients and those with other autoimmune diseases or uncontrolled infections were excluded. CDR3 length: 14 residues. V lost 3 bases, J lost 5 bases, and 9 bases lay in between. Germline V gene lookup returns CDR1 SGDLS and CDR2 YYNGEE.

The TCR was taken from an adult man with Graves' hyperthyroidism. The genes are TRBV9 and TRBJ1-6; no firm D call. The sequencing input was peripheral blood or thyroid tissue (not recorded which). The CDR3: CASSGLVNNSPLHF. For the CDR3, the DNA is TGTGCCAGCAGCGGGCTCGTTAATAATTCACCCCTCCACTTT. The full variable domain, in which reference TRBV9 and TRBJ1-6 provide the parts outside the CDR3, is DSGVTQTPKHLITATGQRVTLRCSPRSGDLSVYWYQQSLDQGLQFLIQYYNGEERAKGNILERFSAQQFPDLHSELNLSSLELGDSALYFCASSGLVNNSPLHFGNGTRLTVT.